This T cell receptor (beta chain) comes out of a study of shared clonotypes between healthy human individuals. Study conclusions and caveats: Rarefaction revealed incomplete sorted-subset sequencing despite large depth.

The sample holds one count of this clone. Antigen specificity is unknown. Additional DNA sequences in this sample encode the identical CDR3. Sorted-subset replicate PCR reactions were performed with about 200 ng DNA, corresponding to roughly 30,000 T cell genomes. Method: immunoSEQ multiplex PCR; TCRdb's copy keeps in-frame clones and lacks some. The sample gives a few million clones, approximately 93% of which show up once; about 0.39% is in the top ten. The source material was naive CD4+ T cells from PBMCs. Documented subset: CD45RA+ positively selected. This sequence originates from a man between 18 and 29 years old in good health. Some clones in this sample may be carry-over from other donors' samples.

The CDR3 bases are TGTGCCAGCAGTTACTCGGGTCAGGGGGCCTACGAGCAGTACTTC. Protein: CASSYSGQGAYEQYF. This rearrangement joins TRBV6-5 to TRBJ2-7; 7 positions match TRBD1. Trimming removed 0 bases from V and 2 bases from J; junction bases left unmatched: 4. The CDR3 has 15 amino acids. Germline CDR1 and CDR2: MNHEY and SVGAGI.